The present T cell receptor beta chain was sequenced within a study of response to subunit inactivated influenza vaccine. Study observations and caveats: Each seasonal flu vaccination may recruit only limited new T cells, authors suggested.

TCRdb analysed the RT-PCR reads with MiXCR anew, one entry per CDR3 protein. The profile shows around 790,000 distinct CDR3 sequences, 21% of them singletons. In the case of this clonotype: The antigen is undetermined.

The V end was cut by 6 bases, the J end by 0 bases, with 9 bases between. Germline V gene data show CDR1 as ENHRY and CDR2 as SYGVKD. The CDR3 extends over 14 amino acids. The receptor was isolated from a man over 45 who received an inactivated influenza vaccine. The source material was PBMCs from blood, sampled roughly 5 days after vaccination. This chain uses TRBV10-3 with TRBJ1-3, with D uncertain. The CDR3 DNA sequence: TGTGCCATCAGATCCGACAACTCTGGAAACACCATATATTTT. Amino acids: CAIRSDNSGNTIYF.